Sequencing of this TCR beta chain was carried out in a study of T cell responses to AZD1222 COVID-19 vaccine. Findings of the study overall: Reportedly, nearly half of unique spike TCRs recognized epitopes outside B.1.351/B.1.1.7 mutations. At study baseline, merely six AZD1222 recipients were seropositive. The sample set comprised mostly white British donors with more females, and clonal diversity was possibly underestimated.

The germline V and J ends were trimmed by 5 bases and 2 bases, with 13 bases remaining between them. The CDR3 spans 14 residues. Germline V CDR1 and CDR2: PRHDT, FYEKMQ (reference sequence). As for this clone: Its antigen is as yet unknown.

Method: immunoSEQ multiplex PCR; TCRdb's copy keeps in-frame clones and lacks some. This repertoire shows 140,000 or so clones, around 90% found once; its top ten account for about 3%. The source of this sequence is an adult who received the AZD1222 COVID-19 vaccine. The chain couples TRBV13 to TRBJ2-7, with a tentative D call TRBD2 (6 bases). The sequencing used peripheral blood, collected 28 days after the second AZD1222 dose. CDR3 bases: TGTGCCAGCAGCCCCCGGGGGAAGACCTACGAGCAGTACTTC. This gives the protein CASSPRGKTYEQYF.